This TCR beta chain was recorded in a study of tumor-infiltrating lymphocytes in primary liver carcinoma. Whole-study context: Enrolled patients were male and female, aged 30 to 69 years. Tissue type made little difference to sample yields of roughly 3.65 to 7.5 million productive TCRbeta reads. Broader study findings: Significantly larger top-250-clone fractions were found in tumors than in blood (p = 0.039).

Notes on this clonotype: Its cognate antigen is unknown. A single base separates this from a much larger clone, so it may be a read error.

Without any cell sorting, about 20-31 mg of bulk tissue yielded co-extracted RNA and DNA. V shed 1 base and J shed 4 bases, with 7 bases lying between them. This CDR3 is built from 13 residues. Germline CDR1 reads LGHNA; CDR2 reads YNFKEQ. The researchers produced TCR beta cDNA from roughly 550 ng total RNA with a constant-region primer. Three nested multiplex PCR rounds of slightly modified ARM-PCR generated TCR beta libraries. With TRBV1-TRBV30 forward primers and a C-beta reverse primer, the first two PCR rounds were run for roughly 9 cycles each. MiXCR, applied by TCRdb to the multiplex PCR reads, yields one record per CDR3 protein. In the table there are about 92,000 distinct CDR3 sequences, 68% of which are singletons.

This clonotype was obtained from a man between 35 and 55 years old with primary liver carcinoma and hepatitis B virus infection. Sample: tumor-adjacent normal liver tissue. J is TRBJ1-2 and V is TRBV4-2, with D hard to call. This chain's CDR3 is CASSQVGLYGYTF. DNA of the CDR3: TGTGCCAGCAGCCAAGTTGGGCTCTATGGCTACACCTTC.